This T cell receptor (beta chain) was sequenced in a study of blood T cells in healthy people across ages. The V end lost 2 bases, the J end lost 4 bases, and 10 bases lay between the germline ends. Germline-derived CDR1 and CDR2 are SGHAT and FQNNGV. The CDR3 covers 14 residues. A J-beta primer mix and a sample-barcoded 5' primer were used in a second PCR of roughly 7 to 12 cycles. TCRdb fed the 5' RACE reads into MiXCR, producing one record per CDR3 protein. Among about 930,000 distinct CDR3 sequences listed, almost 30% were seen once. General observations from the study: Strong correlation was found linking TCR beta diversity to naive T cell percentage. Donors of long life had a larger count of naive CD4+ cells and greater diversity than aged donors.

This clonotype was seen ten or more times. Its antigen is not identified. The sample was also linked to a second study, of T cells of mothers and their children.

The gene calls are TRBV11-2 and TRBJ2-3; possible D gene TRBD1, 6 bases. The sequence came from a woman aged 40 to 50 in good health. Sequencing used blood. The CDR3 is CASSLTSGADTQYF. CDR3 nucleotides: TGTGCCAGCAGCTTAACCTCAGGGGCAGATACGCAGTATTTT.